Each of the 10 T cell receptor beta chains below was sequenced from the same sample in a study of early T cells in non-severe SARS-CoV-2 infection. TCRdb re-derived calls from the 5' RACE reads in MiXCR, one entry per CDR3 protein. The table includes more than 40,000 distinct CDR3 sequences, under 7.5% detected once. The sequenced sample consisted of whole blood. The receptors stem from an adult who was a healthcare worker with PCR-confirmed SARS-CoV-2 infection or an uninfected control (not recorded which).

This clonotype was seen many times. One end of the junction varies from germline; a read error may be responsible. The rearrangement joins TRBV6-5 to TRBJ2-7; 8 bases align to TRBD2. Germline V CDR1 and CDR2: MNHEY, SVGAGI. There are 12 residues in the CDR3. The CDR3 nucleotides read TGTGGCAGCGGGAGCACCTTCTACGAGCAGTACTTC. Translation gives CGSGSTFYEQYF.

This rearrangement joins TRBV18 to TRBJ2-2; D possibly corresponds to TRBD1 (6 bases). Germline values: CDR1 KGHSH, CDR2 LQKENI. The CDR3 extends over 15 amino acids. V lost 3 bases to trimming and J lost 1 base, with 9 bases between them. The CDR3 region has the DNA TGTGCCAGCTCACCCACAGGGAAGAACACCGGGGAGCTGTTTTTT. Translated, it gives CASSPTGKNTGELFF.

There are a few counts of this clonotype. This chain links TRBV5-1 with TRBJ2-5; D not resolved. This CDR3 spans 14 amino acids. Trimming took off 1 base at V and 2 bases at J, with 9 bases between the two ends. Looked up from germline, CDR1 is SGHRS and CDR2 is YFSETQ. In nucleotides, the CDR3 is TGCGCCAGCAGCTTGTTACAGCAACAAGAGACCCAGTACTTC. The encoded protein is CASSLLQQQETQYF.

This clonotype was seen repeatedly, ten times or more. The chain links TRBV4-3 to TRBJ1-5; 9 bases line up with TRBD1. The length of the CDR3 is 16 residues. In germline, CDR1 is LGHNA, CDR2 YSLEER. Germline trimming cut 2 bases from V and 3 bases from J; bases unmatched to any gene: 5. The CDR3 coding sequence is TGCGCCAGCAGCCAATTCTGGGACAGGGACAATCAGCCCCAGCATTTT. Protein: CASSQFWDRDNQPQHF.

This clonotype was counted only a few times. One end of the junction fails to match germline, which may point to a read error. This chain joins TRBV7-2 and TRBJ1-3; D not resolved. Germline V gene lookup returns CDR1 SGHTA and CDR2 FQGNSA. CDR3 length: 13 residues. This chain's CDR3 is CASSLDRRNTIYF. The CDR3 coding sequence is TGTGCCAGCAGTTTAGACCGTCGAAACACCATATATTTT.

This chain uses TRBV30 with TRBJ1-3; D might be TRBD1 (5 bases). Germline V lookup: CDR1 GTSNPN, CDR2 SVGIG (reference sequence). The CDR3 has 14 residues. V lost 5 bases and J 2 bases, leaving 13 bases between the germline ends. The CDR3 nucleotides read TGTGCCTGGCAGGGTGCAGGCACTGGAAACACCATATATTTT. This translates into CAWQGAGTGNTIYF.

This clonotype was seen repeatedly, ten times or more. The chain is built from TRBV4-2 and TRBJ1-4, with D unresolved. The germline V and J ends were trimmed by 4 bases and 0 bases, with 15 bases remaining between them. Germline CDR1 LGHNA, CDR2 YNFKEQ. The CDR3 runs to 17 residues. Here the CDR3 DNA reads TGTGCCAGCAGCCCTTGGCGGACCGGAGCAACTAATGAAAAACTGTTTTTT. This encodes CASSPWRTGATNEKLFF.

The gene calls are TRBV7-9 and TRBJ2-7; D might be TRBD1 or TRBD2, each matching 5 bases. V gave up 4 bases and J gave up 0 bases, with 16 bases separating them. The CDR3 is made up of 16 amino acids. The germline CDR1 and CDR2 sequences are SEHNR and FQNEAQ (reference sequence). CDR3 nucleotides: TGTGCCAGCAGCTCCCTACGGGACGGGTACTCCTACGAGCAGTACTTC. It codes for CASSSLRDGYSYEQYF.

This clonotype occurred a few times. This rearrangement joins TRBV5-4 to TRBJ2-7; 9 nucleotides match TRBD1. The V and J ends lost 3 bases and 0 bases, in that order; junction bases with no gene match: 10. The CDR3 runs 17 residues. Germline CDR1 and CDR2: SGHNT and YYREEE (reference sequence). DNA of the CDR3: TGTGCCAGCAGCTCCCCGGGACAGGGTTACGGCTCCTACGAGCAGTACTTC. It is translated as CASSSPGQGYGSYEQYF.

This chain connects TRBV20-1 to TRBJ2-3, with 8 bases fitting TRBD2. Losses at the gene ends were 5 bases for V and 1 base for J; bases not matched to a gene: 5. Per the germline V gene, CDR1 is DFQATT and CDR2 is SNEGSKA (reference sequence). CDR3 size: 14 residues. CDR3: CSARVAGRTDTQYF. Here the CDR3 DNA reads TGCAGTGCTCGAGTAGCGGGGCGCACAGATACGCAGTATTTT.